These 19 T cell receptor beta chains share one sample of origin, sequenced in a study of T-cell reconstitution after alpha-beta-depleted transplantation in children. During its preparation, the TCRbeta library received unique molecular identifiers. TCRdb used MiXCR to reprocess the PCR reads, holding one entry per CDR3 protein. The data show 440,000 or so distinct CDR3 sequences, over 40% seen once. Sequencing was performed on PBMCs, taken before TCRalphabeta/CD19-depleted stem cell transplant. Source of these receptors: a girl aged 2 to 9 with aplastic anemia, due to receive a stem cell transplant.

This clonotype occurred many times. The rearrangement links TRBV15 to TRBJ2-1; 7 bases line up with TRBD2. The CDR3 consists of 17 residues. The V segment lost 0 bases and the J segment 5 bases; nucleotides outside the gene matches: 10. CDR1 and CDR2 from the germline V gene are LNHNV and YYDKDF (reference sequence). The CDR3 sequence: CATSRDPNWRENNEQFF. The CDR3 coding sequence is TGTGCCACCAGCAGAGATCCTAATTGGCGGGAGAACAATGAGCAGTTCTTC.

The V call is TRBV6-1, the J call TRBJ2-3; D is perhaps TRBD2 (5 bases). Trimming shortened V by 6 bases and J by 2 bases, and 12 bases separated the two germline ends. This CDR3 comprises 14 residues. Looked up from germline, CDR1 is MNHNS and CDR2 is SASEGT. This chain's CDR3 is CASSGPGITDTQYF. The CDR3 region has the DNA TGTGCCAGCAGCGGTCCGGGGATCACAGATACGCAGTATTTT.

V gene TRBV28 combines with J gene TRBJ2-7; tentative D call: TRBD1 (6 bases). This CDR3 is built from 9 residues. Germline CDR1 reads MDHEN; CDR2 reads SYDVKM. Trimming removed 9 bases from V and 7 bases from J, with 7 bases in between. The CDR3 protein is CARDREQYF. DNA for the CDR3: TGTGCCAGGGACAGAGAGCAGTACTTC.

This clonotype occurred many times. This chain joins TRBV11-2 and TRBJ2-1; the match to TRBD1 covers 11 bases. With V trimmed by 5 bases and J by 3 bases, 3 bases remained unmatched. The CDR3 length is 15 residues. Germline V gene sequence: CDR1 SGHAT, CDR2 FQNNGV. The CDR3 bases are TGTGCCAGCAGCACGGACAGGGGGCACTACAATGAGCAGTTCTTC. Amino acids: CASSTDRGHYNEQFF.

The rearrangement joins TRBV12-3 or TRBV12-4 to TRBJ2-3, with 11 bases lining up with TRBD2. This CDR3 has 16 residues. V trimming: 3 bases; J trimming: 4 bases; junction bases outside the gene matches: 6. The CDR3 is CASSLDSGGAADTQYF. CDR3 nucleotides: TGTGCCAGCAGTTTGGATAGCGGGGGGGCCGCAGATACGCAGTATTTT.

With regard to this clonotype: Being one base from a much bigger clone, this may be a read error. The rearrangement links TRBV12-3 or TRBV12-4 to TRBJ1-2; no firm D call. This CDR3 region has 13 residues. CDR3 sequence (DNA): TGTGCCAGCAGCCAAGACGGGCGCTATGGCTACCCCTTC. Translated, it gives CASSQDGRYGYPF.

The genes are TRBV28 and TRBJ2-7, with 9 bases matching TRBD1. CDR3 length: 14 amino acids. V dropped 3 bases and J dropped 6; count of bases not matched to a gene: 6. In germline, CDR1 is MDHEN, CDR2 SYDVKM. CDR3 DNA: TGTGCCAGCAGTTTTGGGACAGGGCTTGGCGAGCAGTACTTC. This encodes CASSFGTGLGEQYF.

DNA of the CDR3: TGTGCCAGCAGGGATAGCGGGAGAGGGGCCGAGCAGTACTTC. Its protein product is CASRDSGRGAEQYF. The chain couples TRBV6-1 to TRBJ2-7; 9 nucleotides align to TRBD2. The CDR3 totals 14 residues. In germline, CDR1 is MNHNS, CDR2 SASEGT. The V and J ends lost 6 bases and 6 bases, in that order; junction bases with no gene match: 9.

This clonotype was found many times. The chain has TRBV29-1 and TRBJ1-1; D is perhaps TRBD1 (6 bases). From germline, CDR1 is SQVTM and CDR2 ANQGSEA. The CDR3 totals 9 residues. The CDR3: CGGGTEAFF. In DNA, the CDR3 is TGCGGAGGGGGGACTGAAGCTTTCTTT. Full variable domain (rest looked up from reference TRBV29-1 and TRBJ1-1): SAVISQKPSRDICQRGTSLTIQCQVDSQVTMMFWYRQQPGQSLTLIATANQGSEATYESGFVIDKFPISRPNLTFSTLTVSNMSPEDSSIYLCGGGTEAFFGQGTRLTVV.

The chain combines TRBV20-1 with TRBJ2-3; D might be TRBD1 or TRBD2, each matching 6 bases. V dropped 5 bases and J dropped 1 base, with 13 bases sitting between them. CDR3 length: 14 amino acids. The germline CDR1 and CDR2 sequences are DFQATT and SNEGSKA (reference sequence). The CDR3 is CSAPRGGGTDTQYF. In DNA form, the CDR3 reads TGCAGTGCTCCCAGGGGAGGAGGCACAGATACGCAGTATTTT.

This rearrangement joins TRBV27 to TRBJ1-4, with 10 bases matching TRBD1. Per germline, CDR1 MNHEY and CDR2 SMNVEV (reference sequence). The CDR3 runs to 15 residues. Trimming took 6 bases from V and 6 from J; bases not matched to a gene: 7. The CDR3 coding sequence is TGTGCCAGCAGGTTTTATGGGACAGGGGATGAAAAACTGTTTTTT. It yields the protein CASRFYGTGDEKLFF.

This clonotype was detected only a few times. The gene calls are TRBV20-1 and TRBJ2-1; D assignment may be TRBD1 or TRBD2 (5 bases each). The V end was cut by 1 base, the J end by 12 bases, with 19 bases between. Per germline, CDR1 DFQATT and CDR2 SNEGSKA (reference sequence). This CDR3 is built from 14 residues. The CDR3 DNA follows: TGCAGTGCTAGAGGCCCCGGGGCGGCAAGTAGGCAGTTCTTC. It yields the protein CSARGPGAASRQFF.

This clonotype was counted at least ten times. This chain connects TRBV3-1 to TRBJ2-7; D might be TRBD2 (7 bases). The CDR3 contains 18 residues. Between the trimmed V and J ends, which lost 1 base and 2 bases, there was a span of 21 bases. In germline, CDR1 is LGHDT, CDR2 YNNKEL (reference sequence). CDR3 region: CASSQALGGWEGTYEQYF. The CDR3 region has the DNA TGTGCCAGCAGCCAAGCCTTAGGGGGTTGGGAGGGAACCTACGAGCAGTACTTC.

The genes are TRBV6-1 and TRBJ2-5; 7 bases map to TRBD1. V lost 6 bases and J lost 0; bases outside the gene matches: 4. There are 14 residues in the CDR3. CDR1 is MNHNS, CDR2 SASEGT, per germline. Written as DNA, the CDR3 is TGTGCCAGCAGAAACAGGGGCGACCAAGAGACCCAGTACTTC. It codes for CASRNRGDQETQYF.

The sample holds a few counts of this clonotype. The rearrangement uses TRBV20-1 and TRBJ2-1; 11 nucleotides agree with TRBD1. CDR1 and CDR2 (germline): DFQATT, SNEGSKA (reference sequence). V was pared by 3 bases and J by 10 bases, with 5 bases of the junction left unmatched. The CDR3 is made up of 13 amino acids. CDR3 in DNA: TGCAGTGCTAGGGGGACAGGGGGGAGGGAGCAGTTCTTC. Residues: CSARGTGGREQFF.

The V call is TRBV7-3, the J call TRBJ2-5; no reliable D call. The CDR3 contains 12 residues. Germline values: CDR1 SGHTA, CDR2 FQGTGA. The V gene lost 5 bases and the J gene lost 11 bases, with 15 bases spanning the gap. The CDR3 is CASSTDGRQQYF. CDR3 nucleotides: TGTGCCAGCAGCACAGACGGACGGCAACAGTACTTC.

CDR3 sequence: CASRPGTKVYEQYF. The DNA of the CDR3 is TGTGCCAGCAGGCCCGGGACTAAGGTCTACGAGCAGTACTTC. V gene TRBV6-1 combines with J gene TRBJ2-7; 7 bases map to TRBD2. J gave up 3 bases and V 6 bases, and 8 bases lay outside the gene matches. Germline loops: CDR1 MNHNS, CDR2 SASEGT. The CDR3 runs to 14 residues.

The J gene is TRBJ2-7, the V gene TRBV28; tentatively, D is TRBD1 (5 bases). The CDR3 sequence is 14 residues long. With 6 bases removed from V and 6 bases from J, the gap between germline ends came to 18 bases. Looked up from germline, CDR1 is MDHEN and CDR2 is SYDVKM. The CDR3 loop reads CASSSLRLRGEQYF. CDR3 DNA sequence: TGTGCCAGCAGCTCCCTACGCCTAAGGGGCGAGCAGTACTTC. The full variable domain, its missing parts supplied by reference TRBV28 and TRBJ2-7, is DVKVTQSSRYLVKRTGEKVFLECVQDMDHENMFWYRQDPGLGLRLIYFSYDVKMKEKGDIPEGYSVSREKKERFSLILESASTNQTSMYLCASSSLRLRGEQYFGPGTRLTVT.

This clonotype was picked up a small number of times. CDR3 protein: CAWSVAGGIPYEQYF. For the CDR3, the DNA is TGTGCCTGGAGTGTAGCGGGGGGGATCCCCTACGAGCAGTACTTC. This sequence joins TRBV30 and TRBJ2-7, with 10 bases matching TRBD2. V shed 0 bases, J shed 2 bases, and the junction held 4 bases outside the gene matches. Germline CDR1 is GTSNPN and CDR2 is SVGIG (reference sequence). This CDR3 region has 15 residues.